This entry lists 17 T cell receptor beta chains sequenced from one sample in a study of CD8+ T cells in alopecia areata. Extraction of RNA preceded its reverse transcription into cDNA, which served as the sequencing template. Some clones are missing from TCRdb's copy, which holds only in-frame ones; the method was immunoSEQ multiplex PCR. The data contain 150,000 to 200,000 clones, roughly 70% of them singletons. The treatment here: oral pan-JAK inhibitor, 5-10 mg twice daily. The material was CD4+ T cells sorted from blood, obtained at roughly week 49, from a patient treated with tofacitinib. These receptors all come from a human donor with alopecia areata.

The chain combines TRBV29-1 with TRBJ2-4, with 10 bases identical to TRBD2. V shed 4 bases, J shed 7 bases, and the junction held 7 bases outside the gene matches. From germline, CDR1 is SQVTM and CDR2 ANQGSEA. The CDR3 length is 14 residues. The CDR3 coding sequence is TGCAGCGTTGCAAGCGGGGGGGCTGGGAACATTCAGTACTTC. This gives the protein CSVASGGAGNIQYF.

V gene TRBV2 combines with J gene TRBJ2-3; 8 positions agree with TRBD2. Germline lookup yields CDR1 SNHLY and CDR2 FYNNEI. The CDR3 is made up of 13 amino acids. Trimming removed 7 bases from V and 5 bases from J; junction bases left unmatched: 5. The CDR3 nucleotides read TGTGCCAGCACAGCGGGGGTTCAAGATACGCAGTATTTT. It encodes CASTAGVQDTQYF. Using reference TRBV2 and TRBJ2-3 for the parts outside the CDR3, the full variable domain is EPEVTQTPSHQVTQMGQEVILRCVPISNHLYFYWYRQILGQKVEFLVSFYNNEISEKSEIFDDQFSVERPDGSNFTLKIRSTKLEDSAMYFCASTAGVQDTQYFGPGTRLTVL.

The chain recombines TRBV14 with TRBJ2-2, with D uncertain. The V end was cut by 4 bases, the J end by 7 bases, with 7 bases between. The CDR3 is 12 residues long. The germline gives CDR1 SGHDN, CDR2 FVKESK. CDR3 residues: CASSLGIGELFF. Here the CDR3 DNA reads TGTGCCAGCAGCCTTGGAATCGGGGAGCTGTTTTTT.

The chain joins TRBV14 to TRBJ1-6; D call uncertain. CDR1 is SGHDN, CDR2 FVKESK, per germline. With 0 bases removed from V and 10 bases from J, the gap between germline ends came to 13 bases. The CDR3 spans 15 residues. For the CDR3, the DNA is TGTGCCAGCAGCCAAGACCCTCCTGGTCGATCACCCCTCCACTTT. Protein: CASSQDPPGRSPLHF.

Here the CDR3 reads CASTDRGLSYGYTF. The CDR3 DNA follows: TGTGCCAGCACAGACAGGGGGCTTAGCTATGGCTACACCTTC. The chain combines TRBV6-1 with TRBJ1-2; 10 bases fit TRBD1. The CDR3 contains 14 residues. Trimming at V came to 7 bases and at J to 4 bases, leaving 6 bases not matched to a gene. Germline CDR1 and CDR2: MNHNS and SASEGT.

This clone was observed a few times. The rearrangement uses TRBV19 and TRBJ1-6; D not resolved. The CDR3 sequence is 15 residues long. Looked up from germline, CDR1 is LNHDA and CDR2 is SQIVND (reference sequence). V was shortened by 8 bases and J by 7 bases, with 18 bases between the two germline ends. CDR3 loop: CASRVREERNSPLHF. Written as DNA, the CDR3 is TGTGCCAGTCGGGTACGGGAAGAGCGAAATTCACCCCTCCACTTT.

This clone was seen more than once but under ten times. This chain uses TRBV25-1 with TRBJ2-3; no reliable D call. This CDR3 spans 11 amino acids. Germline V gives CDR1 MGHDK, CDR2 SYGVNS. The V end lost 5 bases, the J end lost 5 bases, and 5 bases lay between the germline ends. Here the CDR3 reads CASSRVDTQYF. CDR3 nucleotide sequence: TGTGCCAGCAGTAGGGTAGATACGCAGTATTTT.

The CDR3 loop reads CAWSPHRASGYTF. CDR3 in DNA: TGTGCCTGGAGCCCCCACAGAGCTTCTGGCTACACCTTC. The chain has TRBV30 and TRBJ1-2, with D hard to call. In germline, CDR1 is GTSNPN, CDR2 SVGIG (reference sequence). The germline V and J ends were trimmed by 3 bases and 7 bases, with 15 bases remaining between them. This CDR3 contains 13 residues.

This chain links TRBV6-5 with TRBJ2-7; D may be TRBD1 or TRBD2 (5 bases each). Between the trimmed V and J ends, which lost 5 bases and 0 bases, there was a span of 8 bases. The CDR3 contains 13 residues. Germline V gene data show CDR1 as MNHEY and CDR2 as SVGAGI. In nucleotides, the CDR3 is TGTGCCAGCAGTCCCGGGGCCTCCTACGAGCAGTACTTC. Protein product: CASSPGASYEQYF.

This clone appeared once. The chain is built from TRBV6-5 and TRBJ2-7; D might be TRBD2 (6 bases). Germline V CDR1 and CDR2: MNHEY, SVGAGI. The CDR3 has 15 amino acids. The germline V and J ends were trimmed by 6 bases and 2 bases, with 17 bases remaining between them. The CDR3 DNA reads TGTGCCAGCAGAACAACAGGCGGAGGGGCCTACGAGCAGTACTTC. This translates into CASRTTGGGAYEQYF.

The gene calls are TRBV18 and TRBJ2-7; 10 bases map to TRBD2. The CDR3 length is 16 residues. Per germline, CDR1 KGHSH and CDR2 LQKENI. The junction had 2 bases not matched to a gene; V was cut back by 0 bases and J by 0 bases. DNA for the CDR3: TGTGCCAGCTCACCACCCATAGCGGGGGGCTCCTACGAGCAGTACTTC. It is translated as CASSPPIAGGSYEQYF.

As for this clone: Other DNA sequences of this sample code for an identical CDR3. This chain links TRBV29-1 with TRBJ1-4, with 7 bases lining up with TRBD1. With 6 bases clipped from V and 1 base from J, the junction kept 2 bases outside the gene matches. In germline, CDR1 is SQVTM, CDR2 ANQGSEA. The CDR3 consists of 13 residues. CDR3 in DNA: TGCAGCGTGACAGGGATAACTAATGAAAAACTGTTTTTT. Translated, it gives CSVTGITNEKLFF. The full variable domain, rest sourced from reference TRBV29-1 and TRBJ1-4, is SAVISQKPSRDICQRGTSLTIQCQVDSQVTMMFWYRQQPGQSLTLIATANQGSEATYESGFVIDKFPISRPNLTFSTLTVSNMSPEDSSIYLCSVTGITNEKLFFGSGTQLSVL.

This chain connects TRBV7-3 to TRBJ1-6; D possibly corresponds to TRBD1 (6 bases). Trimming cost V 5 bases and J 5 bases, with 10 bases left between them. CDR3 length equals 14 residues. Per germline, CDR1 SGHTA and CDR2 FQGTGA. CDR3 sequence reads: CASSQQGDNSPLHF. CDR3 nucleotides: TGTGCCAGCAGCCAACAGGGCGATAATTCACCCCTCCACTTT.

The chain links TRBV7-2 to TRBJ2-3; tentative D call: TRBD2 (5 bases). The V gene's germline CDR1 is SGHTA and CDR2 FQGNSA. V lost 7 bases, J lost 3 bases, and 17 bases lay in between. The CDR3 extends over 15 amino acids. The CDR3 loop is CASTMAGLATDTQYF. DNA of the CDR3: TGTGCCAGCACTATGGCAGGTCTAGCAACAGATACGCAGTATTTT.

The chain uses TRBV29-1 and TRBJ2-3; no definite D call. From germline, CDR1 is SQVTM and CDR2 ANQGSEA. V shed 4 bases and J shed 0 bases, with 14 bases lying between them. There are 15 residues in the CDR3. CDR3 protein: CSVAGLPSSTDTQYF. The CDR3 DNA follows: TGCAGCGTTGCCGGGCTTCCCTCTAGCACAGATACGCAGTATTTT.

In DNA, the CDR3 is TGTGCCAGCAGCTTACGACCTGGGCTAGCGGGCGGCACAGATACGCAGTATTTT. This encodes CASSLRPGLAGGTDTQYF. The rearrangement uses TRBV7-3 and TRBJ2-3; TRBD2 agrees at 8 bases. Germline loops: CDR1 SGHTA, CDR2 FQGTGA. CDR3 length: 18 amino acids. Germline trimming cut 2 bases from V and 1 base from J; bases unmatched to any gene: 11.

The CDR3 is CASSHSATF. CDR3 bases: TGCGCCAGCAGTCACTCCGCTACCTTC. The genes are TRBV23-1 and TRBJ1-2; D ambiguous. TRBV23-1 belongs to the ORF category, with a function that is uncertain. V was pared by 3 bases and J by 14 bases, with 7 bases between. This CDR3 comprises 9 residues.